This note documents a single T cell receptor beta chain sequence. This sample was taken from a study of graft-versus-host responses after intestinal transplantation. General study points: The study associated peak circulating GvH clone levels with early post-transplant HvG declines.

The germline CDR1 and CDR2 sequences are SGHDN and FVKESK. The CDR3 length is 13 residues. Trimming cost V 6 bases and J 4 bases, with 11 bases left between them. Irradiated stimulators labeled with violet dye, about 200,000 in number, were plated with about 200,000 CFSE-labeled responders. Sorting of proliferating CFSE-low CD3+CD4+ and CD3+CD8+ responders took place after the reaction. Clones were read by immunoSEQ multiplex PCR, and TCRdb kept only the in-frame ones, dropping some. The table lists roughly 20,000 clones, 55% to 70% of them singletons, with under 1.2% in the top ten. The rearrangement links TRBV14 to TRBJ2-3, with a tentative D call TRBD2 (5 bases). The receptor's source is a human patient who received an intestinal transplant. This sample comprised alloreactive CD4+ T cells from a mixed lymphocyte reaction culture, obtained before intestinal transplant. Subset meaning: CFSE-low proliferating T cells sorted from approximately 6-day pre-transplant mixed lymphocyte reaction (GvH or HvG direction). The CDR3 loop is CASSKIGADTQYF. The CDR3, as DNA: TGTGCCAGCAGTAAAATCGGGGCAGATACGCAGTATTTT.